These T cell receptor beta chains were read from a single sample in a study of blood T cell repertoires in COVID-19. Sequencing was performed with immunoSEQ multiplex PCR; in TCRdb, only in-frame clones are kept and a portion is missing. The table has almost 250,000 clones, around 86% seen once. Sequencing was carried out using peripheral blood. The receptors derive from a woman aged 55-69 years who had recovered from COVID-19. Each CDR3 is given with its conserved first and last residue. The D gene is left open where the match is weak. The listing skips clone size in some rows; elsewhere it reads once, few, many or a size class.

clone_size: -; j_call: TRBJ2-5; d_call: -; v_call: TRBV6-5; cdr3_nt: TGTGCCAGCGGGGAACTAGAGAGGTCCCAGTACTTC; cdr3_aa: CASGELERSQYF
clone_size: -; j_call: TRBJ1-1; d_call: -; v_call: TRBV29-1; cdr3_nt: TGCAGCGTTGATACCAGGGTTGGCACTGAAGCTTTCTTT; cdr3_aa: CSVDTRVGTEAFF
clone_size: once; j_call: TRBJ2-1; d_call: -; v_call: TRBV10-2; cdr3_nt: TGCGCCAGCAGTGATCGGGGATATGGGTCGGACGAGCAGTTCTTC; cdr3_aa: CASSDRGYGSDEQFF
clone_size: -; j_call: TRBJ1-5; d_call: -; v_call: TRBV28; cdr3_nt: TGTGCCACCCTAGGGGCAGGTCAGCCCCAGCATTTT; cdr3_aa: CATLGAGQPQHF
clone_size: -; j_call: TRBJ2-1; d_call: TRBD2; v_call: TRBV7-3; cdr3_nt: TGTGCCAGCAGCTTAACCCCGACTAGCGGGGGGCTCTACAATGAGCAGTTCTTC; cdr3_aa: CASSLTPTSGGLYNEQFF
clone_size: -; j_call: TRBJ2-6; d_call: -; v_call: TRBV27; cdr3_nt: TGTGCCAGCACGGGGTCCGGGGCCAACGTCCTGACTTTC; cdr3_aa: CASTGSGANVLTF
clone_size: -; j_call: TRBJ1-5; d_call: -; v_call: TRBV5-8; cdr3_nt: TGTGCCAGCAGCTTCGGGATACATAGCAATCAGCCCCAGCATTTT; cdr3_aa: CASSFGIHSNQPQHF
clone_size: -; j_call: TRBJ2-5; d_call: -; v_call: TRBV21-1; cdr3_nt: TGTGCCAGCATAGACGGAGAAGAGACCCAGTACTTC; cdr3_aa: CASIDGEETQYF
clone_size: -; j_call: TRBJ2-7; d_call: -; v_call: TRBV28; cdr3_nt: TGTGCCAGCAGTCCCCCTCCAGGGAATCTCGAGCAGTACTTC; cdr3_aa: CASSPPPGNLEQYF
clone_size: -; j_call: TRBJ2-2; d_call: TRBD2; v_call: TRBV5-1; cdr3_nt: TGCGCCAGCAGCTTGGGGGCTGGACTAGTTAACACCGGGGAGCTGTTTTTT; cdr3_aa: CASSLGAGLVNTGELFF
clone_size: -; j_call: TRBJ1-6; d_call: TRBD1; v_call: TRBV11-2; cdr3_nt: TGTGCCAGCAGCTCGCTAAAAGTACAGGGGGTCTTTGGGAGGCCCCTCCACTTT; cdr3_aa: CASSSLKVQGVFGRPLHF
clone_size: -; j_call: TRBJ2-7; d_call: -; v_call: TRBV7-9; cdr3_nt: TGTGCCAGCAGTCTACCAGGCAGCCTTCGGGAGCAGTACTTC; cdr3_aa: CASSLPGSLREQYF
clone_size: -; j_call: TRBJ1-1; d_call: -; v_call: TRBV18; cdr3_nt: TGTGCCAGCTCACCACGCGGGGAGGAACGCACTGAAGCTTTCTTT; cdr3_aa: CASSPRGEERTEAFF
clone_size: -; j_call: TRBJ1-2; d_call: TRBD1; v_call: TRBV11-2; cdr3_nt: TGTGCCAGCAGCTTAGCTGGGGGACAGGGATATAGCTACACCTTC; cdr3_aa: CASSLAGGQGYSYTF
clone_size: -; j_call: TRBJ2-1; d_call: TRBD2; v_call: TRBV19; cdr3_nt: TGTGCCAGTAGTATCTTCCAGACTAACATGCGGGGGGGCCATGAGCAGTTCTTC; cdr3_aa: CASSIFQTNMRGGHEQFF
clone_size: -; j_call: TRBJ2-3; d_call: -; v_call: TRBV4-3; cdr3_nt: TGCGCCAGCAGCCCTCTGGGGGCCACTAGCGGCACAGATACGCAGTATTTT; cdr3_aa: CASSPLGATSGTDTQYF
clone_size: -; j_call: TRBJ2-1; d_call: -; v_call: TRBV4-3; cdr3_nt: TGCGCCAGCAGCCAAGTTCGGCTGGCGGAGGTTGCGCAGTTCTTC; cdr3_aa: CASSQVRLAEVAQFF
clone_size: -; j_call: TRBJ2-2; d_call: -; v_call: TRBV6-5; cdr3_nt: TGTGCCAGCAGTAGACAGGGAACGGGAGTCGGGGAGCTGTTTTTT; cdr3_aa: CASSRQGTGVGELFF
clone_size: -; j_call: TRBJ2-5; d_call: -; v_call: TRBV5-1; cdr3_nt: TGCGCCAGCTTCCAGAACCTAGGGTCCAGTCCCGGGGACTTC; cdr3_aa: CASFQNLGSSPGDF
clone_size: -; j_call: TRBJ2-5; d_call: TRBD1; v_call: TRBV24-1; cdr3_nt: TGTGCCACCAGTGATCCTTACGGACAGGGGGTACAAGAGACCCAGTACTTC; cdr3_aa: CATSDPYGQGVQETQYF
clone_size: -; j_call: TRBJ2-5; d_call: -; v_call: TRBV7-9; cdr3_nt: TGTGCCAGCAGCCGTGGCGAGGGAGAGACCCAGTACTTC; cdr3_aa: CASSRGEGETQYF
clone_size: -; j_call: TRBJ1-2; d_call: -; v_call: TRBV19; cdr3_nt: TGTGCCAGTAGTCAACAGGGACACTATGGCTACACCTTC; cdr3_aa: CASSQQGHYGYTF
clone_size: -; j_call: TRBJ1-3; d_call: -; v_call: TRBV28; cdr3_nt: TGTGCCAGCAGTTCCCACGGGGACACTGGAAACACCATATATTTT; cdr3_aa: CASSSHGDTGNTIYF
clone_size: -; j_call: TRBJ2-5; d_call: TRBD2; v_call: TRBV2; cdr3_nt: TGTGCCAGCAGTGTCTCCCTAGCGGGGGGGATAGGAGAGACCCAGTACTTC; cdr3_aa: CASSVSLAGGIGETQYF
clone_size: -; j_call: TRBJ2-2; d_call: -; v_call: TRBV11-2; cdr3_nt: TGTGCCAGCAGCTTAGATACGGGGATTAGTAACACCGGGGAGCTGTTTTTT; cdr3_aa: CASSLDTGISNTGELFF
clone_size: once; j_call: TRBJ2-7; d_call: TRBD1; v_call: TRBV27; cdr3_nt: TGTGCCAGCAGTTTCACACCGGGACAGGACCCATACGAGCAGTACTTC; cdr3_aa: CASSFTPGQDPYEQYF
clone_size: -; j_call: TRBJ1-5; d_call: -; v_call: TRBV18; cdr3_nt: TGTGCCAGCTCACCGTTCGATCCAAGGGGAGGCCAGCCCCAGCATTTT; cdr3_aa: CASSPFDPRGGQPQHF
clone_size: -; j_call: TRBJ2-3; d_call: TRBD2; v_call: TRBV5-1; cdr3_nt: TGCGCCAGCAGCTTGTGGGGTAGCGGGCATAGCACAGATACGCAGTATTTT; cdr3_aa: CASSLWGSGHSTDTQYF
clone_size: few; j_call: TRBJ1-2; d_call: -; v_call: TRBV3-1/TRBV3-2; cdr3_nt: TGTGCCAGCAGCCCTTTTACCGGGGGCTACACCTTC; cdr3_aa: CASSPFTGGYTF
clone_size: -; j_call: TRBJ1-1; d_call: -; v_call: TRBV5-4; cdr3_nt: TGTGCCAGCAGCTTAATTCGGGGGACCACTGAAGCTTTCTTT; cdr3_aa: CASSLIRGTTEAFF
clone_size: -; j_call: TRBJ2-7; d_call: TRBD2; v_call: TRBV5-1; cdr3_nt: TGCGCCAGCAGTTCGGCGGGGGGCTTTAGCTCCTACGAGCAGTACTTC; cdr3_aa: CASSSAGGFSSYEQYF
clone_size: -; j_call: TRBJ1-3; d_call: TRBD1; v_call: TRBV19; cdr3_nt: TGTGCCAGTAGTCCATCCGGGACAGTCAGCTCTGGAAACACCATATATTTT; cdr3_aa: CASSPSGTVSSGNTIYF
clone_size: -; j_call: TRBJ2-5; d_call: TRBD2; v_call: TRBV5-1; cdr3_nt: TGCGCCAGCAGCGGGTGGACTAGCGGGGGGGCCGGGAAGACCCAGTACTTC; cdr3_aa: CASSGWTSGGAGKTQYF
clone_size: -; j_call: TRBJ2-7; d_call: -; v_call: TRBV4-1; cdr3_nt: TGCGCCAGCAGCCCATCGGACAGTCCCTACGAGCAGTACTTC; cdr3_aa: CASSPSDSPYEQYF
clone_size: once; j_call: TRBJ2-3; d_call: TRBD2; v_call: TRBV5-1; cdr3_nt: TGCGCCAGCAGCGCCCAGACTAGCGGGGGGGTATCAGATACGCAGTATTTT; cdr3_aa: CASSAQTSGGVSDTQYF
clone_size: -; j_call: TRBJ2-1; d_call: TRBD2; v_call: TRBV20-1; cdr3_nt: TGCAGTGCCTCATGGGGGGGTGAGCAGTTCTTC; cdr3_aa: CSASWGGEQFF
clone_size: once; j_call: TRBJ1-2; d_call: -; v_call: TRBV7-6; cdr3_nt: TGTGCCAGCAGCTTAGCGGGAACGGGGAAGTATGGCTACACCTTC; cdr3_aa: CASSLAGTGKYGYTF
clone_size: -; j_call: TRBJ2-1; d_call: TRBD2; v_call: TRBV2; cdr3_nt: TGTGCCAGCAGTGAAGGGGCCCGCGGGGGGGGTAATGAGCAGTTCTTC; cdr3_aa: CASSEGARGGGNEQFF
clone_size: few; j_call: TRBJ1-6; d_call: -; v_call: TRBV5-1; cdr3_nt: TGCGCCAGCAGGGGGACACAGGGTAGTGATTCACCCCTCCACTTT; cdr3_aa: CASRGTQGSDSPLHF
clone_size: -; j_call: TRBJ1-2; d_call: TRBD1; v_call: TRBV9; cdr3_nt: TGTGCCAGCAGCGTAGATTCATTCCGGGGACAGGGCTATGGCTACACCTTC; cdr3_aa: CASSVDSFRGQGYGYTF
clone_size: -; j_call: TRBJ1-2; d_call: -; v_call: TRBV19; cdr3_nt: TGTGCCAGTAGGCTCGGTGTAGCTACTCCAATTAACTATGGCTACACCTTC; cdr3_aa: CASRLGVATPINYGYTF
clone_size: -; j_call: TRBJ2-7; d_call: -; v_call: TRBV6-5; cdr3_nt: TGTGCCAGCATGCTGAGGATCTCCTACGAGCAGTACTTC; cdr3_aa: CASMLRISYEQYF
clone_size: -; j_call: TRBJ1-1; d_call: -; v_call: TRBV5-1; cdr3_nt: TGCGCCAGCAGCTTGTTATCAGGCACGAACACTGAAGCTTTCTTT; cdr3_aa: CASSLLSGTNTEAFF
clone_size: -; j_call: TRBJ2-7; d_call: -; v_call: TRBV28; cdr3_nt: TGTGCCAGCAGTTCCCCGGGCTCCTACGAGCAGTACTTC; cdr3_aa: CASSSPGSYEQYF
clone_size: -; j_call: TRBJ2-5; d_call: -; v_call: TRBV7-3; cdr3_nt: TGTGCCAGCAGCTTAAATCCGCAAGAGACCCAGTACTTC; cdr3_aa: CASSLNPQETQYF
clone_size: -; j_call: TRBJ2-7; d_call: TRBD1; v_call: TRBV13; cdr3_nt: TGTGCCAGCAGGCCTACCGGGACAGGCGTCTACGAGCAGTACTTC; cdr3_aa: CASRPTGTGVYEQYF
clone_size: -; j_call: TRBJ1-4; d_call: TRBD1; v_call: TRBV19; cdr3_nt: TGTGCCAGTAGTATGGGACAGTTTAATGAAAAACTGTTTTTT; cdr3_aa: CASSMGQFNEKLFF
clone_size: -; j_call: TRBJ1-4; d_call: TRBD1; v_call: TRBV10-3; cdr3_nt: TGTGCCTCGTCCCGGGACAGGGCTAATGAAAAACTGTTTTTT; cdr3_aa: CASSRDRANEKLFF